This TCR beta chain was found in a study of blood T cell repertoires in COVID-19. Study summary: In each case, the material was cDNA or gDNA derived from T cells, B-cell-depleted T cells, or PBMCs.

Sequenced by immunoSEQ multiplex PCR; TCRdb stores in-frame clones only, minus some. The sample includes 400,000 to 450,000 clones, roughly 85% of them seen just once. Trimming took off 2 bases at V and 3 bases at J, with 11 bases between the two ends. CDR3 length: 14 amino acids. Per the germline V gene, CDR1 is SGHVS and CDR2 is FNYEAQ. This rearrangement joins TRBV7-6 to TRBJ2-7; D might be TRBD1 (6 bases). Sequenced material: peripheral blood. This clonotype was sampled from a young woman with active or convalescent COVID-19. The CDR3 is CASSLSGDVYEQYF. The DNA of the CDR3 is TGTGCCAGCAGCTTATCAGGGGACGTCTACGAGCAGTACTTC.